This entry is about one T cell receptor beta chain. Its antigen is still unknown. This CDR3 is 14 amino acids long. Germline V gene data show CDR1 as SGHRS and CDR2 as YFSETQ. V lost 4 bases and J 2 bases, leaving 12 bases between the germline ends. Semi-nested PCR with Nested Universal Primer A followed constant-region reverse priming of full-length variable regions. A single record per CDR3 protein comes from TCRdb applying MiXCR to the 5' RACE reads. The sample gives about 57,000 distinct CDR3 sequences, around 24% of which show up once; less than 2.5% is in the top ten. Study findings and constraints: Tumor memory CD4+ T cell TCR gene usage clustered with blood and lymph node memory CD4+ cells and lymph node naive CD4+ cells. Greatest tumor Treg TCR overlap was with tumor naive CD4+ cells. Whole repertoires were not studied in the larger cohort, only one V-J beta rearrangement.

Treg sorting used a CD4+CD25+CD127-/low gate. The chain links TRBV5-1 to TRBJ2-5, with D maybe TRBD1 (5 bases). Material for sequencing was tumor-infiltrating Tregs sorted from the breast tumor. The sequence derives from a female donor with breast cancer. The CDR3 DNA follows: TGCGCCAGCAGCCCAGGCAGGGCACAAGAGACCCAGTACTTC. It specifies CASSPGRAQETQYF.